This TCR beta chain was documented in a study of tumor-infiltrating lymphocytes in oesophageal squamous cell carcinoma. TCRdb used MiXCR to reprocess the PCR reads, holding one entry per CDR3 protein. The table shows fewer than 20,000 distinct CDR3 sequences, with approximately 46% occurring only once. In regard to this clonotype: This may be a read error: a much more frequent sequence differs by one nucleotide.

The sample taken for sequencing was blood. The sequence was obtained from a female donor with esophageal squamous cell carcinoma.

Written as DNA, the CDR3 is TGCACCAGCAGCTTGTACCCCGCCTACGAGCAGTACTTC. Protein sequence: CTSSLYPAYEQYF. V usage is TRBV5-1 and J usage is TRBJ2-1; D unresolved. With the DNA end fitting TRBJ2-7 better, the J assignment may be wrong. The germline CDR1 and CDR2 sequences are SGHRS and YFSETQ. The CDR3 runs to 13 residues.